The next 3 T cell receptor beta chains were all read from a single sample in a study of identical twins. TCRdb used MiXCR to reprocess the 5' RACE reads, holding one entry per CDR3 protein. This table has under 250,000 distinct CDR3 sequences, approximately 12% appearing once. Another study also made use of these data, one on yellow fever vaccine responses in identical twins.

The sequenced sample was memory (CD45RO+) T cells sorted from blood. The source is a woman under 30 in good health.

This clonotype was detected a few times. J is TRBJ2-7 and V is TRBV12-3 or TRBV12-4; D gene ambiguous. V was clipped by 5 bases and J by 1 base, with 6 bases between them. This CDR3 region has 12 residues. The CDR3 DNA reads TGTGCCAGCAGTAGGGCATCCTACGAGCAGTACTTC. Amino acid sequence: CASSRASYEQYF.

A few counts support this clonotype. V is TRBV5-6 and J is TRBJ2-5, with D uncertain. Trimming stripped 4 bases from V and 1 base from J, with 14 bases between. This CDR3 comprises 15 residues. Germline CDR1 SGHDT, CDR2 YYEEEE. CDR3 residues: CASSPRTDLQETQYF. The CDR3 bases are TGTGCCAGCAGCCCCCGGACGGATCTCCAAGAGACCCAGTACTTC.

This clonotype was seen ten or more times. This rearrangement joins TRBV30 to TRBJ1-2, with D tentatively TRBD1 (5 bases). Germline CDR1 reads GTSNPN; CDR2 reads SVGIG (reference sequence). CDR3 length: 13 residues. The ends were cut back, 0 bases at V and 9 bases at J, with 14 bases in the middle. In DNA, the CDR3 is TGTGCCTGGAGTGTAAGGGGAGGGAACCGCTACACCTTC. This encodes CAWSVRGGNRYTF.